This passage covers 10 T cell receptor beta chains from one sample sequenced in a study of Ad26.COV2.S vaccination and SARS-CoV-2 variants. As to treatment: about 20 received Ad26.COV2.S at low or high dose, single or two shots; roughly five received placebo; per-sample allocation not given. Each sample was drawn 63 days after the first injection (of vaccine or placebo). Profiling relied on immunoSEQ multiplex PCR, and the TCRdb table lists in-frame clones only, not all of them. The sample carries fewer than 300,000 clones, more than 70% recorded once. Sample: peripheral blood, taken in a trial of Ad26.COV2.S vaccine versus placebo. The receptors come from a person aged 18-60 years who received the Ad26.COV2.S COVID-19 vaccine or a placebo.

CDR3 loop: CASSFRNSPLHF. The CDR3 DNA reads TGTGCCAGTAGTTTCCGCAATTCACCCCTCCACTTT. The chain carries TRBV19 and TRBJ1-6; D is unclear. The CDR3 runs 12 residues. Per the germline V gene, CDR1 is LNHDA and CDR2 is SQIVND (reference sequence). Deletions cut 5 bases from V and 7 bases from J, with 6 bases between. The full variable domain, in which reference TRBV19 and TRBJ1-6 provide the parts outside the CDR3, is DGGITQSPKYLFRKEGQNVTLSCEQNLNHDAMYWYRQDPGQGLRLIYYSQIVNDFQKGDIAEGYSVSREKKESFPLTVTSAQKNPTAFYLCASSFRNSPLHFGNGTRLTVT.

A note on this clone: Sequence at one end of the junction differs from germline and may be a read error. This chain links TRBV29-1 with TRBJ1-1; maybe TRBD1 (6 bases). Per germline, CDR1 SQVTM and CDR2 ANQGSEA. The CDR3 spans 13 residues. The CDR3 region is CSVEGGDLQGAFF. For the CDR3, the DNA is TGCAGCGTCGAAGGAGGGGACCTTCAGGGGGCTTTCTTT.

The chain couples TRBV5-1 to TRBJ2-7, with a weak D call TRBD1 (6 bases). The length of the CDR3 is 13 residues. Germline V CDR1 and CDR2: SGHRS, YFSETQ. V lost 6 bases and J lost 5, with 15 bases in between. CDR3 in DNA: TGCGCCAGCAATGGCCAGGGGTTCCACGAGCAGTACTTC. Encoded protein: CASNGQGFHEQYF.

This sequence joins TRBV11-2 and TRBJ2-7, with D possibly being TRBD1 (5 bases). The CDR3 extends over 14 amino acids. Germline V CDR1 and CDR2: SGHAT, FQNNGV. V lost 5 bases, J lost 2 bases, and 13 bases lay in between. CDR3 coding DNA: TGTGCCAGCAGCCTGACAGAAATAACCTACGAGCAGTACTTC. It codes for CASSLTEITYEQYF. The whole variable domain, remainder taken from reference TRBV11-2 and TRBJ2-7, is EAGVAQSPRYKIIEKRQSVAFWCNPISGHATLYWYQQILGQGPKLLIQFQNNGVVDDSQLPKDRFSAERLKGVDSTLKIQPAKLEDSAVYLCASSLTEITYEQYFGPGTRLTVT.

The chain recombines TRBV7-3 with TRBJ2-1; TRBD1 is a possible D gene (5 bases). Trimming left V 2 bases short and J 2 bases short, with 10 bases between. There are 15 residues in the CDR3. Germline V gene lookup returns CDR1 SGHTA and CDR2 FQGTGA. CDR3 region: CASSLQGSTYNEQFF. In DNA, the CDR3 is TGTGCCAGCAGCTTACAGGGATCGACCTACAATGAGCAGTTCTTC.

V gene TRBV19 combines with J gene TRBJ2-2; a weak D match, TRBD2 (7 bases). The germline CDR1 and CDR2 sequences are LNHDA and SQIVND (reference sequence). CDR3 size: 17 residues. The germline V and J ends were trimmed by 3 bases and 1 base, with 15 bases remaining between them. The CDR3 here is CASSIGGAGRNTGELFF. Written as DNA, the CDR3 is TGTGCCAGTAGTATTGGGGGGGCCGGGAGGAACACCGGGGAGCTGTTTTTT.

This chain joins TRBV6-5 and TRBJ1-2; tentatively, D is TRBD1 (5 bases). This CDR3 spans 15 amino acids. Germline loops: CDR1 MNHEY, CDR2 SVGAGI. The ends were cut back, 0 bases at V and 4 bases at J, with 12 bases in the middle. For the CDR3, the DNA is TGTGCCAGCAGTTACTCGCTGGGGGGGGGCTATGGCTACACCTTC. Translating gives CASSYSLGGGYGYTF.

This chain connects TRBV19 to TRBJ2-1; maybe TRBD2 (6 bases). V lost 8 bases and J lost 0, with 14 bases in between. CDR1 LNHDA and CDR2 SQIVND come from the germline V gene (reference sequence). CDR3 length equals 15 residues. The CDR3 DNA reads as TGTGCCAGTCGGGGAGGCCTACTCTCCTACAATGAGCAGTTCTTC. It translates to CASRGGLLSYNEQFF.

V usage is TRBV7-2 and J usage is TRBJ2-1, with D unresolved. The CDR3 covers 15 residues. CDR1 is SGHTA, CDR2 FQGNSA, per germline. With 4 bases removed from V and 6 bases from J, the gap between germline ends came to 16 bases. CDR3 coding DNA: TGTGCCAGCAGCTATGACGTCTCGAAGATCAATGAGCAGTTCTTC. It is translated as CASSYDVSKINEQFF.

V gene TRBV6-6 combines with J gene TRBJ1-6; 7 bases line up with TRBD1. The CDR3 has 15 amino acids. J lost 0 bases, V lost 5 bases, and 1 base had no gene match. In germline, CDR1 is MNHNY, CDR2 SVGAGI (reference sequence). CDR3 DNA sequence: TGTGCCAGCAGTCGGGACAGCTCCTATAATTCACCCCTCCACTTT. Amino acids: CASSRDSSYNSPLHF.